This record looks at one TCR beta chain sequence and its context. This clonotype was recorded a few times. Its recognized antigen is unknown. No much larger clone is present one base from it, and per-base qualities are unavailable. cDNA synthesis used template-switch 5'RACE with a primer carrying a 10-nucleotide random unique molecular identifier tagging each TCR transcript. Each sequencing run produced over 180 million TCR-beta sequences covering 15-18 subjects. The RNeasy kit was used for extraction of total RNA. TCR-beta VDJ regions were amplified with primers for the TCR constant region and the 5'RACE anchor, using the KAPA Real-time Library Amplification kit. A first PCR added sample indexes and Illumina adaptors, after which a second PCR increased the library yield. After purification with Ampure beads, the TCR product of roughly 650 bp was size-selected on a 2% E-gel SizeSelection system. Before pooling, libraries had their quality checked on a Bioanalyzer, their concentration measured with Qubit, and their quantity determined with the Kapa Library Quantification kit. An Illumina HiSeq 2500 was used to sequence the libraries paired-end at 2 x 150 bp. To increase sequence diversity, about 23-30% phiX was spiked into each library pool. As for the authors' bioinformatics: Quality-filtered reads were processed with the UMI-based MiGEC pipeline, and over 90% of raw TCR sequences were removed by the MiGEC pipeline during error correction. VDJ genes were aligned to IMGT germline references, and clonotypes were defined by unique CDR3 amino acid sequence plus V-J genes. VDJtools evaluated clonal expansion, Shannon diversity and CDR3 relatedness (CalcPairwiseDistances, ClusterSamples); CLCbio workbench built phylogenetic trees. Using coefficient-of-variation modelling across technical triplicates, the study counted a clone as expanded if it had at least 8 unique UMIs. Through fastp at Q25 and MiXCR, TCRdb rebuilt clones from the public reads, retaining in-frame beta chains. Rows are unified per CDR3 protein, each entry keeping the most common DNA and genes. These V and J calls originate from TCRdb's pipeline instead of the authors' own analysis. In all, the sample holds about 50,000 distinct CDR3 sequences, and around 10% of those were seen once. Approximately 5% of the sample belongs to the ten largest clones.

For the unsorted PBMC libraries, 2 million PBMCs were stored in RNAlater at -80 degrees C until RNA extraction and were used to generate the libraries. PBMCs were separated from peripheral blood using Ficoll-Hypaque density gradient centrifugation and then cryopreserved in liquid nitrogen. The data are from a study of neurological immune-mediated disorders (dated by TCRdb to between 2019 and 2020). General notes on the study: Peripheral blood TCR-beta repertoires from patients with HTLV-I-associated myelopathy (HAM/TSP), patients with multiple sclerosis, and healthy controls were compared in the study using UMI-based sequencing. The 106 TCR-beta libraries covered PBMC samples along with longitudinal samples, technical triplicates, and paired sorted CD4+ and CD8+ T-cell subsets. Of the approximately 70 subjects in the cohort, about 14 were HAM/TSP patients, about 34 were multiple sclerosis patients, and some 20 were healthy controls.

General study outcomes and caveats: TCR clonal expansion was highest in HAM/TSP patients and lowest in MS patients, with MS patients falling below even healthy controls. Across subjects, expanded clones never shared an identical CDR3 amino acid sequence, which suggests that the TCR-beta repertoires in every group were private.

The germline V gene (reference sequence) yields DFQATT for CDR1 and SNEGSKA for CDR2. The CDR3 covers 15 residues, taking in both the cysteine and the phenylalanine. Of all the DNA, just the CDR3 is kept, 45 bases in frame from base 1. Here V drops 2 bases and J drops 3 bases, and the junction holds 6 bases not matched to any gene. This TCR came from a man in his 70s with HTLV-1-associated myelopathy (HAM/TSP). Sequencing input: PBMCs. The receptor chain draws on TRBV20-1 and TRBJ2-1; 8 bases in the middle match TRBD2. The CDR3 reads CSARPSGGVYNEQFF. The DNA sequence is as follows: TGCAGTGCTAGACCTTCCGGGGGGGTCTACAATGAGCAGTTCTTC.